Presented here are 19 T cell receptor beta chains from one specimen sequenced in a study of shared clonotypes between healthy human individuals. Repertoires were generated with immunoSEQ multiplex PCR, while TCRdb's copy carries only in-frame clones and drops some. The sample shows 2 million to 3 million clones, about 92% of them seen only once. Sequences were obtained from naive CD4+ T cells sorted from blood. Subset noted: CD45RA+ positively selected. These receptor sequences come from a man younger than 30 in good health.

This CDR3 is CASSEAVQGIRTEAFF. In nucleotides, the CDR3 is TGTGCCAGCAGTGAAGCGGTGCAGGGGATTCGCACTGAAGCTTTCTTT. The chain recombines TRBV6-1 with TRBJ1-1, with D maybe TRBD1 (6 bases). The length of the CDR3 is 16 residues. Germline V lookup: CDR1 MNHNS, CDR2 SASEGT. The V and J ends lost 0 bases and 4 bases respectively, with 15 bases between them.

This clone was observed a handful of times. The CDR3 reads CASSISPPSNQPQHF. As DNA, the CDR3 is TGTGCCAGTAGTATTAGCCCGCCCAGCAATCAGCCCCAGCATTTT. The V call is TRBV19, the J call TRBJ1-5; D ambiguous. V lost 3 bases and J 1 base, leaving 10 bases between the germline ends. The CDR3 sequence is 15 residues long. CDR1 is LNHDA and CDR2 is SQIVND in the germline V gene (reference sequence).

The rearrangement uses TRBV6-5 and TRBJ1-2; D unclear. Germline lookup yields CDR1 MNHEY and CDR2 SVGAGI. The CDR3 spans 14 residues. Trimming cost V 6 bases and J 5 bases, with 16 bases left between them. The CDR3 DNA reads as TGTGCCAGCAGCTCCAGACTGACTTTTTATGGCTACACCTTC. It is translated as CASSSRLTFYGYTF.

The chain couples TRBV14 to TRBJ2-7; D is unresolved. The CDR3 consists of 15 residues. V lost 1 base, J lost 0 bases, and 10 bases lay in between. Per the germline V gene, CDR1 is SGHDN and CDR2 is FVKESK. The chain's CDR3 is CASSQGVTLSYEQYF. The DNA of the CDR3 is TGTGCCAGCAGCCAAGGGGTGACCCTCTCCTACGAGCAGTACTTC.

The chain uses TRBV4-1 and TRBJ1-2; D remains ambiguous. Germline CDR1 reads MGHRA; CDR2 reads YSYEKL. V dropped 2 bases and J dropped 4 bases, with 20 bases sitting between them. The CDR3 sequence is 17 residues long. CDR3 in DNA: TGCGCCAGCAGCCAATTTACTCCGGCGGATACGAGCTATGGCTACACCTTC. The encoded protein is CASSQFTPADTSYGYTF.

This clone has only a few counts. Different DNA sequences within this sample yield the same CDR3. CDR3 sequence reads: CASSTGNQPQHF. The CDR3 nucleotides are TGTGCCAGTAGCACAGGCAATCAGCCCCAGCATTTT. The gene calls are TRBV19 and TRBJ1-5; D uncertain. Germline V gene lookup returns CDR1 LNHDA and CDR2 SQIVND (reference sequence). Trimming removed 6 bases from V and 2 bases from J, with 5 bases in between. The CDR3 runs to 12 residues.

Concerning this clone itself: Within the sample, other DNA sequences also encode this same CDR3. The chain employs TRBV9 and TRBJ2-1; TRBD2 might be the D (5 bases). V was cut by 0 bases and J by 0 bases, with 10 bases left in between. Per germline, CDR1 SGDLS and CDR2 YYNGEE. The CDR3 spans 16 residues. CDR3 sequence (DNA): TGTGCCAGCAGCGTAGGTGCGGGCAACTCCTACAATGAGCAGTTCTTC. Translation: CASSVGAGNSYNEQFF.

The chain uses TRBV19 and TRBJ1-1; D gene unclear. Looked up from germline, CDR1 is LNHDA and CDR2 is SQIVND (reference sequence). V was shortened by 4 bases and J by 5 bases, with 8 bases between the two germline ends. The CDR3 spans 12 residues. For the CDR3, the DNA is TGTGCCAGTAGTAAGGAATGGACTGAAGCTTTCTTT. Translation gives CASSKEWTEAFF.

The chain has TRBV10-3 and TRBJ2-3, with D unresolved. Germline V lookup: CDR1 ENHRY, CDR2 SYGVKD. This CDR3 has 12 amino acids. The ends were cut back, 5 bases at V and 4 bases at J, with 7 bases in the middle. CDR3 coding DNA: TGTGCCATCAGTTCACAGCCAGATACGCAGTATTTT. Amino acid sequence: CAISSQPDTQYF.

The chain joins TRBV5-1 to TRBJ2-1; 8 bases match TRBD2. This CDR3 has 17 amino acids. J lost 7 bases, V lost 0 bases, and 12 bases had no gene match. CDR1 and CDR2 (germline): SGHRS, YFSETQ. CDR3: CASSLGRMAGGLNEQFF. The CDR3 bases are TGCGCCAGCAGCTTGGGTAGAATGGCGGGAGGCCTTAATGAGCAGTTCTTC.

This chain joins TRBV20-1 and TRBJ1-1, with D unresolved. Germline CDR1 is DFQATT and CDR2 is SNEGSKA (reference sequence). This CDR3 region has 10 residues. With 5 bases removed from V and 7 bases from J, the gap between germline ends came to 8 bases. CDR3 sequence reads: CSALALEAFF. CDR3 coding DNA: TGCAGTGCTCTTGCCCTTGAAGCTTTCTTT.

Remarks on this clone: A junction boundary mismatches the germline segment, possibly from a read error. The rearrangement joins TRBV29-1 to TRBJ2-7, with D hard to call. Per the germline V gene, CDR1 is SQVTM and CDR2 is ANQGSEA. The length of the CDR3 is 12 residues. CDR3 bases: TGCAGGGTTGGTATACAGAGCTACGAGCAGTACTTC. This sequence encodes CRVGIQSYEQYF.

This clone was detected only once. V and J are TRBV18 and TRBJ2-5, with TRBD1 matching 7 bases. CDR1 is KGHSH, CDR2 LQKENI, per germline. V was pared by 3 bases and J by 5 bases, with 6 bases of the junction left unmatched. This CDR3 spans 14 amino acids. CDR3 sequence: CASSPDRLGETQYF. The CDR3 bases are TGTGCCAGCTCACCGGACAGGTTGGGGGAGACCCAGTACTTC.

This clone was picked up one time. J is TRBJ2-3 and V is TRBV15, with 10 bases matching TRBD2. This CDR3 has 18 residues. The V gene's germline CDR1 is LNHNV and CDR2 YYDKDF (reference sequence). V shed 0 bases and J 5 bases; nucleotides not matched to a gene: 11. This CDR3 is CATSRDEFGLAVQDTQYF. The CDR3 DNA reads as TGTGCCACCAGCAGAGATGAGTTCGGACTAGCGGTCCAAGATACGCAGTATTTT.

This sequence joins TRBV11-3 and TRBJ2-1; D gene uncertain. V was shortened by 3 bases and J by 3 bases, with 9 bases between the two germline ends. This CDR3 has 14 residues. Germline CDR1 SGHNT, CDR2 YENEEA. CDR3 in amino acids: CASSFDGGYNEQFF. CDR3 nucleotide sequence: TGTGCCAGCAGCTTCGACGGTGGCTACAATGAGCAGTTCTTC.

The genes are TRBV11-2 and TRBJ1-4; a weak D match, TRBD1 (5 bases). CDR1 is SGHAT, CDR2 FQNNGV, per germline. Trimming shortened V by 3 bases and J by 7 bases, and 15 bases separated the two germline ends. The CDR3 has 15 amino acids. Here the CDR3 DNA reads TGTGCCAGCAGCTTCCGATGGGGGGAGGGTGAAAAACTGTTTTTT. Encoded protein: CASSFRWGEGEKLFF.

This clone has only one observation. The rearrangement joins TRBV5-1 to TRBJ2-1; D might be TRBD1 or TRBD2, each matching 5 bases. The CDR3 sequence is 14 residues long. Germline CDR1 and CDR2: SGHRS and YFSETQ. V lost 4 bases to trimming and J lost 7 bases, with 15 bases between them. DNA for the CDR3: TGCGCCAGCAGCCCCCCGCAGAGGGGTAATGAGCAGTTCTTC. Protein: CASSPPQRGNEQFF.

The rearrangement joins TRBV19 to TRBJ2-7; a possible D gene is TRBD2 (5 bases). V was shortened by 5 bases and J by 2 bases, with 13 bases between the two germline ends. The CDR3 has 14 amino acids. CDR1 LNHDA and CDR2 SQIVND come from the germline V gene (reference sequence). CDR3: CASSGQDGTYEQYF. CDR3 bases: TGTGCCAGTAGTGGCCAAGACGGGACCTACGAGCAGTACTTC.

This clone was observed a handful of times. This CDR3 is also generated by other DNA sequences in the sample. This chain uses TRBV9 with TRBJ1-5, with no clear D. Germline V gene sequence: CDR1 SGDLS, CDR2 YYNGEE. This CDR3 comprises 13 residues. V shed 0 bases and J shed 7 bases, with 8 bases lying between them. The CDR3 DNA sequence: TGTGCCAGCAGCGTAGGCCCAGGACAGCCCCAGCATTTT. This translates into CASSVGPGQPQHF. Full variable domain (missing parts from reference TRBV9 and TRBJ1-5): DSGVTQTPKHLITATGQRVTLRCSPRSGDLSVYWYQQSLDQGLQFLIQYYNGEERAKGNILERFSAQQFPDLHSELNLSSLELGDSALYFCASSVGPGQPQHFGDGTRLSIL.